This TCR beta chain was obtained from a study of T-cell memory formation after mild COVID-19. Study-wide results and caveats: CD8+ contracting clones occupied EMRA, while CD4+ ones occupied mainly CM and EM. Confirmation of SARS-CoV-2 specificity was lacking for second-wave clones peaking day 37. In pre-infection memory, a portion of responding clones appeared, which suggested that cross-reactive memory joined.

TCRdb reprocessed the 5' RACE reads via MiXCR and lists one record per CDR3 protein. This table holds roughly 260,000 distinct CDR3 sequences, roughly 15% found once. As for this clonotype: Its antigen remains unidentified.

The CDR3 extends over 14 amino acids. Germline CDR1 and CDR2: DFQATT and SNEGSKA (reference sequence). Trimming removed 3 bases from V and 2 bases from J; junction bases left unmatched: 4. The sequenced material came from PBMCs or a T cell subset sorted from them (not recorded which). This chain links TRBV20-1 with TRBJ2-1, with 7 bases identical to TRBD1. The receptor's source is a man aged 18 to 30 who had mild COVID-19 (a few samples of this study predate the infection). Cell type and time point are not known. The CDR3 sequence is CSASMQGAYNEQFF. The CDR3 DNA follows: TGCAGTGCTAGTATGCAGGGGGCCTACAATGAGCAGTTCTTC.